What follows describes a single T cell receptor beta chain. The method was immunoSEQ multiplex PCR; TCRdb's version includes in-frame clones alone and lacks a portion of them. The sample carries about 320,000 clones, 85% recorded once. This sample was included in a study of blood T cell repertoires in COVID-19. The CDR3 totals 14 residues. CDR1 and CDR2 from the germline V gene are GTSNPN and SVGIG (reference sequence). V was clipped by 0 bases and J by 2 bases, with 10 bases between them. This clonotype was sampled from a human donor in a cohort sampled during active COVID-19. V gene TRBV30 combines with J gene TRBJ2-5; D gene unclear. The sequenced sample consisted of peripheral blood. CDR3 region: CAWSVGVSQETQYF. DNA of the CDR3: TGTGCCTGGAGTGTAGGAGTTTCACAAGAGACCCAGTACTTC.